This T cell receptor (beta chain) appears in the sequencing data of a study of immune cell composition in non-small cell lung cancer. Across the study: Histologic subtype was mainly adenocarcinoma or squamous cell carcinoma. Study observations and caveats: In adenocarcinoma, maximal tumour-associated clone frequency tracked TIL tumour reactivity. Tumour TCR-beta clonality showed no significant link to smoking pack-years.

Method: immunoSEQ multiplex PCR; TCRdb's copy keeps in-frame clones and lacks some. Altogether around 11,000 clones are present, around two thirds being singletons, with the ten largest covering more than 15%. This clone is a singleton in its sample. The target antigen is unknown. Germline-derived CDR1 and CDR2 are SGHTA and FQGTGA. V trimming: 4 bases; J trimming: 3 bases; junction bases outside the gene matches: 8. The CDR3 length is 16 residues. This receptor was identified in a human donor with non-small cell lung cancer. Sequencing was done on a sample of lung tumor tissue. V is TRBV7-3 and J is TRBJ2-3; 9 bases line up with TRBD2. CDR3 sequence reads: CASSSNSGRGTDTQYF. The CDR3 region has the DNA TGTGCCAGCAGCTCGAATAGCGGGAGAGGGACAGATACGCAGTATTTT.